A single sample gave rise to the 3 T cell receptor beta chains below, sequenced in a study of early T cells in non-severe SARS-CoV-2 infection. MiXCR was run by TCRdb on the 5' RACE reads, yielding one entry per CDR3 protein. The sample carries approximately 76,000 distinct CDR3 sequences, over 13% recorded once. The sample was whole blood. The origin of the receptors is an adult who was a healthcare worker with PCR-confirmed SARS-CoV-2 infection or an uninfected control (not recorded which).

There are many counts of this clonotype. The chain couples TRBV19 to TRBJ1-2; D uncertain. V lost 8 bases and J 2 bases, leaving 15 bases between the germline ends. Germline CDR1 is LNHDA and CDR2 is SQIVND (reference sequence). The CDR3 is 14 amino acids. CDR3 nucleotides: TGTGCCAGTGCCCGCGGGCGCTTAAACTATGGCTACACCTTC. This translates into CASARGRLNYGYTF. Variable domain in full (rest from reference TRBV19 and TRBJ1-2): DGGITQSPKYLFRKEGQNVTLSCEQNLNHDAMYWYRQDPGQGLRLIYYSQIVNDFQKGDIAEGYSVSREKKESFPLTVTSAQKNPTAFYLCASARGRLNYGYTFGSGTRLTVV.

This chain uses TRBV11-2 with TRBJ1-1; D gene uncertain. Trimming pared 3 bases from V and 0 bases from J, leaving 5 bases between. The CDR3 totals 13 residues. Germline CDR1 and CDR2: SGHAT and FQNNGV. CDR3 in amino acids: CASSFYMNTEAFF. The DNA of the CDR3 is TGTGCCAGCAGCTTTTACATGAACACTGAAGCTTTCTTT.

This clonotype has ten or more counts. The chain couples TRBV5-1 to TRBJ2-2; D remains unclear. V lost 5 bases and J lost 4, with 15 bases in between. The CDR3 runs 15 residues. From germline, CDR1 is SGHRS and CDR2 YFSETQ. The CDR3 bases are TGCGCCAGCAGTCCCCGGCCGGGTTCCACCGGGGAGCTGTTTTTT. Translating gives CASSPRPGSTGELFF.